A single sample gave rise to the 5 T cell receptor beta chains below, sequenced in a study of early T cells in non-severe SARS-CoV-2 infection. From the 5' RACE reads, TCRdb called clonotypes with MiXCR, one entry per CDR3 protein. The table includes under 70,000 distinct CDR3 sequences, 13% detected once. Material: whole blood, obtained at baseline. The receptors originated from an adult who was a healthcare worker with PCR-confirmed SARS-CoV-2 infection or an uninfected control (not recorded which).

This clonotype was counted a few times. The rearrangement joins TRBV5-1 to TRBJ2-7, with 11 bases aligning to TRBD1. Trimming cost V 7 bases and J 3 bases; bases outside gene matches: 9. The germline V gene has CDR1 SGHRS and CDR2 YFSETQ. This CDR3 has 15 residues. In DNA, the CDR3 is TGCGCCAGCTCGACCGGACAGGGGGCGCACTACGAGCAGTACTTC. Its protein product is CASSTGQGAHYEQYF.

The chain links TRBV6-5 to TRBJ2-1; 11 bases match TRBD2. The V gene's germline CDR1 is MNHEY and CDR2 SVGAGI. This CDR3 comprises 16 residues. After removal of 2 bases from V and 4 bases from J, the junction contained 4 bases not matched to a gene. The CDR3 region is CASSYDLAGGYNEQFF. The CDR3, as DNA: TGTGCCAGCAGTTACGACCTAGCGGGGGGTTACAATGAGCAGTTCTTC.

The chain employs TRBV4-3 and TRBJ1-3; the match to TRBD1 covers 7 bases. CDR1 LGHNA and CDR2 YSLEER come from the germline V gene. Germline trimming cut 1 base from V and 2 bases from J; bases unmatched to any gene: 2. CDR3 size: 15 residues. This CDR3 reads CASSQAGGTGNTIYF. The CDR3 bases are TGCGCCAGCAGCCAAGCAGGGGGGACTGGAAACACCATATATTTT.

Only a few counts were recorded for this clonotype. DNA for the CDR3: TGTGCCAGCAGTTTATCTCCGGTAGGGACTGAAGCTTTCTTT. Translating it yields CASSLSPVGTEAFF. This chain links TRBV27 with TRBJ1-1, with D hard to call. The CDR3 extends over 14 amino acids. Per the germline V gene, CDR1 is MNHEY and CDR2 is SMNVEV (reference sequence). The V end was cut by 0 bases, the J end by 5 bases, with 10 bases between.

This clonotype was observed many times. This sequence joins TRBV2 and TRBJ2-7, with 8 bases identical to TRBD1. J lost 3 bases, V lost 6 bases, and 13 bases had no gene match. The germline gives CDR1 SNHLY, CDR2 FYNNEI. The CDR3 contains 16 residues. The CDR3 DNA reads as TGTGCCAGCAGCCTTTCAGAGGACAGGGATATCTACGAGCAGTACTTC. Its protein product is CASSLSEDRDIYEQYF.